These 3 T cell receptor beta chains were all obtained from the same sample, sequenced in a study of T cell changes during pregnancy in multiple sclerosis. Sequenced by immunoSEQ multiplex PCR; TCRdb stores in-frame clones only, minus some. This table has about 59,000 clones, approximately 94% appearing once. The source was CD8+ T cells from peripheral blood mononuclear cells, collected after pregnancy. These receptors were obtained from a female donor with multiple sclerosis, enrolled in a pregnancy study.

CDR3 sequence reads: CASSLGSIQPQHF. DNA for the CDR3: TGTGCCAGCAGTTTAGGTAGTATTCAGCCCCAGCATTTT. The rearrangement uses TRBV27 and TRBJ1-5; D gene uncertain. CDR1 and CDR2 from the germline V gene are MNHEY and SMNVEV (reference sequence). V shed 2 bases and J shed 6 bases, with 8 bases lying between them. The length of the CDR3 is 13 residues.

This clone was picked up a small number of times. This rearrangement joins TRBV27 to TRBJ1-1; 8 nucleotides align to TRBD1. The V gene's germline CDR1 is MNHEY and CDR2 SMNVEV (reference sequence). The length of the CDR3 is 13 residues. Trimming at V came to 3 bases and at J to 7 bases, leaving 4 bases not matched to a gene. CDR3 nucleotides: TGTGCCAGCAGTTTGGCGACAGGGGTTGAAGCTTTCTTT. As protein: CASSLATGVEAFF.

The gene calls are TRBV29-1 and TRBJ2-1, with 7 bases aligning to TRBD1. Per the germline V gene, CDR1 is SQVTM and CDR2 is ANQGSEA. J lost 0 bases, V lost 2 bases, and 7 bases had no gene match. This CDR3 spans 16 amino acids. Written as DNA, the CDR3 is TGCAGCGTTGAAAGGGAGACAGGGTACTCCTACAATGAGCAGTTCTTC. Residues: CSVERETGYSYNEQFF.